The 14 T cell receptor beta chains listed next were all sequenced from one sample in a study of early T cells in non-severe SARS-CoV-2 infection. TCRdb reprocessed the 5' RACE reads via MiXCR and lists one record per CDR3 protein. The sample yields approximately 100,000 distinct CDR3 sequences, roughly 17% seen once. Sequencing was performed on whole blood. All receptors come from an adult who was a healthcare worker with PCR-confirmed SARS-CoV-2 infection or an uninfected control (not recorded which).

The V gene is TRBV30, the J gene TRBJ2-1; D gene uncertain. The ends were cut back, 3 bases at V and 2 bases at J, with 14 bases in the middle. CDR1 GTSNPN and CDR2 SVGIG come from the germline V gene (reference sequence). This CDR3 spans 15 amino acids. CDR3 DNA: TGTGCCTGGAGCCCCCGGCACCCTGCCTACAATGAGCAGTTCTTC. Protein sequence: CAWSPRHPAYNEQFF.

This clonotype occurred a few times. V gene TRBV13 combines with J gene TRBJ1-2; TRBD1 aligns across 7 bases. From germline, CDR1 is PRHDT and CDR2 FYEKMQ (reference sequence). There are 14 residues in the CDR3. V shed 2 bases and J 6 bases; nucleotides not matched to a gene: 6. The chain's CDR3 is CASSLITGADGYTF. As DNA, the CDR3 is TGTGCCAGCAGCTTAATAACAGGGGCGGATGGCTACACCTTC.

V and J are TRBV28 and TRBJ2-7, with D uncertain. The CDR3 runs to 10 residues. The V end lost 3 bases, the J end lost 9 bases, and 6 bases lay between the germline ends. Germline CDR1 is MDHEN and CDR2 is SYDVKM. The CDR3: CASSFVGQYF. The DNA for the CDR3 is TGTGCCAGCAGTTTCGTTGGGCAGTACTTC. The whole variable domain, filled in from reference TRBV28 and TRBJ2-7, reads DVKVTQSSRYLVKRTGEKVFLECVQDMDHENMFWYRQDPGLGLRLIYFSYDVKMKEKGDIPEGYSVSREKKERFSLILESASTNQTSMYLCASSFVGQYFGPGTRLTVT.

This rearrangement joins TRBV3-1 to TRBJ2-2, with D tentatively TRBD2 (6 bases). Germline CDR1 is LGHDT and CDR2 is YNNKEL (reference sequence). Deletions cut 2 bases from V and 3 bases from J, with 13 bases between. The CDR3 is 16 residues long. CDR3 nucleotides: TGTGCCAGCAGCCAATGGAGCGGGCCCGACACCGGGGAGCTGTTTTTT. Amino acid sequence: CASSQWSGPDTGELFF.

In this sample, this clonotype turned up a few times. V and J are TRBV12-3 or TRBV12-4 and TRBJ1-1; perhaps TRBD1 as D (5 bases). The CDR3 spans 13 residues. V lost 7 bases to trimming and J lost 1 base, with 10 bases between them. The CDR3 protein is CASKDMENTEAFF. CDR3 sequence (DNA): TGTGCCAGCAAGGACATGGAGAACACTGAAGCTTTCTTT.

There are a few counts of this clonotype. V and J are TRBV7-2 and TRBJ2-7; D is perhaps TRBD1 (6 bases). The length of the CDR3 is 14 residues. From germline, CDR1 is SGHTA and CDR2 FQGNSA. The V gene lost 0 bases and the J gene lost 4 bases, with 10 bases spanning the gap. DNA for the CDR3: TGTGCCAGCAGCTTAGCGGGGGCAGGGTACGAGCAGTACTTC. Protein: CASSLAGAGYEQYF.

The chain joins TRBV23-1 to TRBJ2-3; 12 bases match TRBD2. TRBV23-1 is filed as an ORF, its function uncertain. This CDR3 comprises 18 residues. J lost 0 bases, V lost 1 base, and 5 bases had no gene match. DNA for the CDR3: TGCGCCAGCAGTCAATGGACTAGCGGGGCTCCTAGCACAGATACGCAGTATTTT. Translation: CASSQWTSGAPSTDTQYF.

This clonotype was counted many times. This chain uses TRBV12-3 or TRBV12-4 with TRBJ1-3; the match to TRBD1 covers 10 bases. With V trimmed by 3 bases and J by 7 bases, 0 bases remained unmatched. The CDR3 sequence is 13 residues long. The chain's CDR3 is CASSLDRGNTIYF. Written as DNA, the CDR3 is TGTGCCAGCAGTTTGGACAGGGGGAACACCATATATTTT.

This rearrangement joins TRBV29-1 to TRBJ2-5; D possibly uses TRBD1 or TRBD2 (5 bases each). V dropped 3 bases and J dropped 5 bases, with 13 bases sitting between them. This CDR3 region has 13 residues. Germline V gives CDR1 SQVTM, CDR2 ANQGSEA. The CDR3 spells CSVDQGSGETQYF. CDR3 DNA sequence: TGCAGCGTTGATCAGGGATCGGGGGAGACCCAGTACTTC.

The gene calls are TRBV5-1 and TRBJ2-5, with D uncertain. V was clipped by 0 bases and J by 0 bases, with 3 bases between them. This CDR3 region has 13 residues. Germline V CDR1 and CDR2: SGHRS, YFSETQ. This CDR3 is CASSLDHQETQYF. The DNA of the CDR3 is TGCGCCAGCAGCTTGGACCACCAAGAGACCCAGTACTTC.

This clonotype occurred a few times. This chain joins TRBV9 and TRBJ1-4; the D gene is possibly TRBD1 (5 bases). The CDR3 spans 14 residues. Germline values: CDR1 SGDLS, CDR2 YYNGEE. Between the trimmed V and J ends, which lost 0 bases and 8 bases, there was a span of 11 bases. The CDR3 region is CASSVAGVDEKLFF. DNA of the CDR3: TGTGCCAGCAGCGTAGCGGGGGTTGACGAAAAACTGTTTTTT.

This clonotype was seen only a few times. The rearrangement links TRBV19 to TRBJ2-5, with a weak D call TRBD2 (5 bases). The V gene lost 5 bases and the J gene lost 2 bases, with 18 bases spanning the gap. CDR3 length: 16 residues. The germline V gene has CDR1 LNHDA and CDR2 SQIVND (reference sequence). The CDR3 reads CASSDTLGGLQETQYF. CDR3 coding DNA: TGTGCCAGTAGTGATACCCTGGGCGGGCTACAAGAGACCCAGTACTTC.

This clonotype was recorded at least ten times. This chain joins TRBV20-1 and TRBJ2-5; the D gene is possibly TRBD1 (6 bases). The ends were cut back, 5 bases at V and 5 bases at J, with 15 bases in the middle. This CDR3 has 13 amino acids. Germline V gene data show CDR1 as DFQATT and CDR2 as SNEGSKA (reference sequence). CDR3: CSASRTGTETQYF. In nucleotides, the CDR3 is TGCAGTGCTTCGCGTACAGGGACGGAGACCCAGTACTTC.

In DNA, the CDR3 is TGTGCCAGTAGTAGCCAGGGCGGCAATCAGCCCCAGCATTTT. This translates into CASSSQGGNQPQHF. This rearrangement joins TRBV19 to TRBJ1-5, with a possible D match to TRBD1 (5 bases). Trimming shortened V by 4 bases and J by 2 bases, and 9 bases separated the two germline ends. The CDR3 is made up of 14 amino acids. The germline gives CDR1 LNHDA, CDR2 SQIVND (reference sequence).